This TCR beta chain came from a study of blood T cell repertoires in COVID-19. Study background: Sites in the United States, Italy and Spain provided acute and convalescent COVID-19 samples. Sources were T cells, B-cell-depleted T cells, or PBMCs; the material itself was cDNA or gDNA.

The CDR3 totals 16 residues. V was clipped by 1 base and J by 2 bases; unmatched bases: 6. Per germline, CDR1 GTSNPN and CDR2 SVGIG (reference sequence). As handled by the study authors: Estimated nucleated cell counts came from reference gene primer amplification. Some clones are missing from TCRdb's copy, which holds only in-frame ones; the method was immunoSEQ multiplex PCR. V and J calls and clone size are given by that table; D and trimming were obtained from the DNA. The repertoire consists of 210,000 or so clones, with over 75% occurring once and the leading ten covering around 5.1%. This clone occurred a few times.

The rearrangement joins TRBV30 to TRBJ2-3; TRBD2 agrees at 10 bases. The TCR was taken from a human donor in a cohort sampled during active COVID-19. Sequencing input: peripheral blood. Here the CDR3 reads CAWSGASGSATDTQYF. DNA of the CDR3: TGTGCCTGGAGTGGGGCTAGCGGGAGTGCCACAGATACGCAGTATTTT.